This T cell receptor (beta chain) was sequenced during a study of T cells after posttransplantation cyclophosphamide (dated by TCRdb to 2016 to 2018). About the investigation overall: The study tracked T cell repertoire reconstitution by TRB sequencing after myeloablative bone marrow transplantation using posttransplantation cyclophosphamide as GVHD prophylaxis. Samples from under 40 PTCy-treated patients, along with samples from around 16 of their related bone marrow donors, underwent antigen receptor sequencing. TRB sequencing was also done on up to about 3 additional blood samples from 2 to 5.2 years after transplant in 3 patients, and on pretransplant blood from several patients. TRA and TRB clonality were tightly correlated in several samples, so subsequent TCR analyses focused on TRB only. Public TRB sequences were queried against a database of over 3,500 sequences associated with responses to pathogens, tumor antigens, self-antigens and alloantigens. Blood from all 35 or so PTCy patients with 1-year posttransplant specimens was subjected to TRB sequencing. Beyond this particular receptor, the publication reports: Donor-recipient similarity was low at 1-2 months but increased during the first year, and donor CD8+ memory clones often dominated later blood repertoires. The TRB repertoires of T cells infiltrating skin or GI tract showed only limited overlap with the TRB repertoires of T cells in blood. Across about 40 patients, TRB clonality was highly associated with recipient CMV seropositivity and CMV reactivation, and PTCy diversity was similar to diversity in CNI/methotrexate controls.

Turning to this clone: What this receptor recognizes is not known. It has no much larger one-base neighbor in the sample; base qualities were not kept.

Related bone marrow donors provided peripheral blood samples on the day of marrow donation. Mononuclear cells from peripheral blood and bone marrow were separated by Ficoll-Hypaque density centrifugation and then cryopreserved. CDR1 and CDR2 are drawn from the germline V gene (reference sequence): DFQATT, SNEGSKA. The CDR3 runs 11 amino acids, cysteine and phenylalanine included. Just the 33-base CDR3 DNA is kept, in frame starting at base 1. TRB sequencing used genomic DNA with the immunoSEQ assay at survey resolution or the hsTCRB kit. Concerning the study's data processing: The immunoSEQ software was used for initial read processing, and the LymphoSeq R package was used for repertoire analyses. For each TRB dataset, clonality was calculated as 1 minus normalized Shannon entropy, and the Gini coefficient was computed as well. To infer phenotypes in unsorted samples, TRB sequences from sorted subsets of the recipient or donor were mapped onto unsorted samples from the same recipient. In its TCRdb copy, this immuneACCESS table keeps in-frame sequences only and misses some clones. Where compared with another copy, unresolved V genes explain less than half of these, and the others have no known cause. From that table come the V and J calls and clone size; the DNA was used to work out D and trimming. For this sample the table reports tens of thousands of clones, with no clone seen just once. The top ten constitute 4.8% of the sample.

The rearranged chain carries TRBV20-1 and TRBJ2-3, with no reliable assignment of the D segment. The TCR was taken from a woman in her twenties or thirties in good health and a related stem cell transplant donor. The specimen was PBMCs. The CDR3 protein is CRGRGTDTQYF. The DNA is TGCAGAGGTCGGGGCACAGATACGCAGTATTTT.